The sequence of this T cell receptor (beta chain) was determined in a study of shared clonotypes between healthy human individuals. It was at deep level that the assay was run. Profiled with immunoSEQ multiplex PCR; TCRdb holds only in-frame clones, not every one. This table has roughly 1.4 million clones, approximately 98.5% appearing once. V shed 3 bases and J shed 4 bases, with 15 bases lying between them. This CDR3 is 15 amino acids long. Germline values: CDR1 KGHSH, CDR2 LQKENI. Sequencing used naive CD4+ T cells sorted from blood. Subset indicated: CD45RA+ positively selected. The rearrangement joins TRBV18 to TRBJ1-2; possible D gene TRBD1, 6 bases. The TCR was taken from a man under 40 in good health. In nucleotides, the CDR3 is TGTGCCAGCTCACCCCCGTTGGGGGCGAGCTATGGCTACACCTTC. This gives the protein CASSPPLGASYGYTF.